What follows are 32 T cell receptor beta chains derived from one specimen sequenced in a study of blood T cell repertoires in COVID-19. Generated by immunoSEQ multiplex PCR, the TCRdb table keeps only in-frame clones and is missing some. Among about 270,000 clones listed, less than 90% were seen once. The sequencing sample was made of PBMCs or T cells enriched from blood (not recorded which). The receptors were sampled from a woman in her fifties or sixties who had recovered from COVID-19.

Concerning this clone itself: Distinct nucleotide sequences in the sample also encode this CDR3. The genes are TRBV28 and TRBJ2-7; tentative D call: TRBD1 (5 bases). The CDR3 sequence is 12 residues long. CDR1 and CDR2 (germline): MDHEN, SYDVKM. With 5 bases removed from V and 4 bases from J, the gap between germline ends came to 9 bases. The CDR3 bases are TGTGCCAGCAGTCAAAGGGGATACGAGCAGTACTTC. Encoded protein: CASSQRGYEQYF.

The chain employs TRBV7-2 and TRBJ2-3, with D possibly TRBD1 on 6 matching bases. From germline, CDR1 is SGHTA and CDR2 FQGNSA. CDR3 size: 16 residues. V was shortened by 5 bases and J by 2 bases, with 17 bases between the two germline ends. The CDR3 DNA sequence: TGTGCCAGCAGCCCACGCGTAACAGGGATCACAGATACGCAGTATTTT. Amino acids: CASSPRVTGITDTQYF.

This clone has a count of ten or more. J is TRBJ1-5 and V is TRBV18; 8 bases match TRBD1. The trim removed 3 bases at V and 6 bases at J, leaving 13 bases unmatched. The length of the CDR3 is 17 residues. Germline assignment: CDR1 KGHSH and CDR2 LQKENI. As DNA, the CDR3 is TGTGCCAGCTCACCTTCAGGGGGCAGGACATTGAGTCAGCCCCAGCATTTT. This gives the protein CASSPSGGRTLSQPQHF.

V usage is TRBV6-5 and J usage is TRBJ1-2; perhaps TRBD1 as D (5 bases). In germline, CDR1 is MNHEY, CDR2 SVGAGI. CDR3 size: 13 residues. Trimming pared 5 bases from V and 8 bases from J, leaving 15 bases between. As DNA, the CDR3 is TGTGCCAGCAGTAATCCAGGGATCAACGGCTACACCTTC. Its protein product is CASSNPGINGYTF.

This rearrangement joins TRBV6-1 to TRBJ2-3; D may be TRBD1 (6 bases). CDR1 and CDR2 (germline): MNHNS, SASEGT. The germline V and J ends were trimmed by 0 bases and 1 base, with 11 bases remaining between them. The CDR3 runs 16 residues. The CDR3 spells CASSEARGLRTDTQYF. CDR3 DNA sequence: TGTGCCAGCAGTGAAGCCAGGGGCCTGCGCACAGATACGCAGTATTTT.

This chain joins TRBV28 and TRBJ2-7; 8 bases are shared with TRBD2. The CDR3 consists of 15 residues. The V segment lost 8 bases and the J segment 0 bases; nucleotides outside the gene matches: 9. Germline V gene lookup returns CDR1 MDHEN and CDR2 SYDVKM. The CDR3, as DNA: TGTGCCAGCGGCAGACCTAGCGGGCTCTCCTACGAGCAGTACTTC. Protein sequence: CASGRPSGLSYEQYF.

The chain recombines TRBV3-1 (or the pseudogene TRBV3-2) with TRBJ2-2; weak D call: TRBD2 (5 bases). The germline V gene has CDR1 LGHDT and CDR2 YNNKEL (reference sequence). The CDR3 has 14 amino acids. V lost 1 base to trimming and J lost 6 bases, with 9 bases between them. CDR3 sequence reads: CASSQATRPGELFF. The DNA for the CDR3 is TGTGCCAGCAGCCAAGCCACTAGACCCGGGGAGCTGTTTTTT.

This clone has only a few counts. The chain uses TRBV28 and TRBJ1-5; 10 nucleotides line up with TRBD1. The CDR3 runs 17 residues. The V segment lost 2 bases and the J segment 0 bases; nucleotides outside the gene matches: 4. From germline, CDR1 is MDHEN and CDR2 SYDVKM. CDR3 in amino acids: CASSLRGQGYSNQPQHF. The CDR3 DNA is TGTGCCAGCAGTTTAAGGGGACAGGGGTATAGCAATCAGCCCCAGCATTTT.

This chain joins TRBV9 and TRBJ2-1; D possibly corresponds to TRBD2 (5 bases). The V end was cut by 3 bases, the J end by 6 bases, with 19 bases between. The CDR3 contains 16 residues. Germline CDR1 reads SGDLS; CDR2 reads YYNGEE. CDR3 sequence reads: CASSDPTRRGGNEQFF. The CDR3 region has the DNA TGTGCCAGCAGCGACCCTACCAGACGCGGAGGCAATGAGCAGTTCTTC. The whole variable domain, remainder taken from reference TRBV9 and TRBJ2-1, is DSGVTQTPKHLITATGQRVTLRCSPRSGDLSVYWYQQSLDQGLQFLIQYYNGEERAKGNILERFSAQQFPDLHSELNLSSLELGDSALYFCASSDPTRRGGNEQFFGPGTRLTVL.

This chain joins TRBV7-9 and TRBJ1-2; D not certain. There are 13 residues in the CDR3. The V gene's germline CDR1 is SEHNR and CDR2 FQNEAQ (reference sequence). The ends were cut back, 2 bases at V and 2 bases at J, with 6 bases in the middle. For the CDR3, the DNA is TGTGCCAGCAGCTTAAATGAGAACTATGGCTACACCTTC. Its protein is CASSLNENYGYTF. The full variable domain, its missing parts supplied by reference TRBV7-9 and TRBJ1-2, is DTGVSQNPRHKITKRGQNVTFRCDPISEHNRLYWYRQTLGQGPEFLTYFQNEAQLEKSRLLSDRFSAERPKGSFSTLEIQRTEQGDSAMYLCASSLNENYGYTFGSGTRLTVV.

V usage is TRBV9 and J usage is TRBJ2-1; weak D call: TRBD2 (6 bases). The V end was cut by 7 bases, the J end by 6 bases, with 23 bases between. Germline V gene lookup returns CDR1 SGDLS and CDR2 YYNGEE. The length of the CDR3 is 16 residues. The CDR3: CASAQRTGVGRNEQFF. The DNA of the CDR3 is TGTGCCAGCGCACAACGCACGGGGGTAGGGCGCAATGAGCAGTTCTTC.

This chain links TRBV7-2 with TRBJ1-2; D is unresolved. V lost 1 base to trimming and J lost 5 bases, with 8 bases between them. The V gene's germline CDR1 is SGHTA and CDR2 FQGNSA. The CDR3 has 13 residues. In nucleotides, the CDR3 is TGTGCCAGCAGCTTAGTGAGAGAGTATGGCTACACCTTC. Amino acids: CASSLVREYGYTF.

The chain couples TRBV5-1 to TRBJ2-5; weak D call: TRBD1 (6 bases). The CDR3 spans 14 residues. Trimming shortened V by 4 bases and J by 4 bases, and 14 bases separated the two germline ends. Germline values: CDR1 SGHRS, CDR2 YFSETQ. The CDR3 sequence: CASSGAWGRETQYF. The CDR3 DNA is TGCGCCAGCAGCGGAGCGTGGGGGCGAGAGACCCAGTACTTC.

The chain's CDR3 is CASSIVYRGRFAGANVLTF. For the CDR3, the DNA is TGTGCCAGTAGTATAGTCTACAGGGGGCGGTTCGCTGGGGCCAACGTCCTGACTTTC. The chain uses TRBV19 and TRBJ2-6; 9 bases agree with TRBD1. The V gene end was trimmed by 1 base and the J gene end by 2 bases; junction bases not matched to a gene: 9. The CDR3 length is 19 residues. CDR1 and CDR2 (germline): LNHDA, SQIVND (reference sequence).

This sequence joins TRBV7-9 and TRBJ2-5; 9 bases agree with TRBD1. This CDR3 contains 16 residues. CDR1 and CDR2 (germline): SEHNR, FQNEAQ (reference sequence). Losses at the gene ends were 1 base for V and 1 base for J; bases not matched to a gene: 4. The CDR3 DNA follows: TGTGCCAGCAGCTTAGGTATACAGGGGGCCCAAGAGACCCAGTACTTC. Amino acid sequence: CASSLGIQGAQETQYF.

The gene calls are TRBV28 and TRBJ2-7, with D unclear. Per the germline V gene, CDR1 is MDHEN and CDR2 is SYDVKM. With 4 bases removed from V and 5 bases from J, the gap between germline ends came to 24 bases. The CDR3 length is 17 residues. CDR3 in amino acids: CASSSLRHVTLAHEQYF. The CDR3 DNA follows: TGTGCCAGCAGTTCCTTAAGACACGTCACACTGGCCCACGAGCAGTACTTC.

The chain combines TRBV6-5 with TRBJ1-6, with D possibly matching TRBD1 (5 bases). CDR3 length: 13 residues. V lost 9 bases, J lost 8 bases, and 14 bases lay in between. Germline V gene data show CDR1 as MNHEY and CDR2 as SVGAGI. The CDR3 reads CARSGRFDSPLHF. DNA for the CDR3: TGTGCCAGATCAGGGCGGTTTGATTCACCCCTCCACTTT.

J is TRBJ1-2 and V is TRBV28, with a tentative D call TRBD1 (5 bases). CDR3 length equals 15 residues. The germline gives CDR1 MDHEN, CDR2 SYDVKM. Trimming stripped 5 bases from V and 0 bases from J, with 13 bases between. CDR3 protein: CASSGGGAPNYGYTF. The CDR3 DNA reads TGTGCCAGCAGTGGGGGAGGGGCCCCTAACTATGGCTACACCTTC.

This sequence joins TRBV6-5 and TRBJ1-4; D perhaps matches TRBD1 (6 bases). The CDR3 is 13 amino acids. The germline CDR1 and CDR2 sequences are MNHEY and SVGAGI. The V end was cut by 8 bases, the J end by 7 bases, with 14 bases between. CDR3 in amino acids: CASRGGFGEKLFF. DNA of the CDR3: TGTGCCAGCCGAGGGGGATTTGGTGAAAAACTGTTTTTT.

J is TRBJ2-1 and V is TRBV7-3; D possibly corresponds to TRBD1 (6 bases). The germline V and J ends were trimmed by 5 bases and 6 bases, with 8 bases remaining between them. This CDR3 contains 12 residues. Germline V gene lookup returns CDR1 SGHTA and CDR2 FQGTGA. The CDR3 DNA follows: TGTGCCAGCAGCATAGGGGGCAATGAGCAGTTCTTC. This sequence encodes CASSIGGNEQFF. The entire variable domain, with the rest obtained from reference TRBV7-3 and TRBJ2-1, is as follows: GAGVSQTPSNKVTEKGKYVELRCDPISGHTALYWYRQSLGQGPEFLIYFQGTGAADDSGLPNDRFFAVRPEGSVSTLKIQRTERGDSAVYLCASSIGGNEQFFGPGTRLTVL.

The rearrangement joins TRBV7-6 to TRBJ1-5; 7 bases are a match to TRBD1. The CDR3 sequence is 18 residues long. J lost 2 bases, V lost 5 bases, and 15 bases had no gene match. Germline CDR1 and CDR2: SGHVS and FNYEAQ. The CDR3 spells CASSASAGGGFGNQPQHF. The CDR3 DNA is TGTGCCAGCAGCGCCAGCGCAGGGGGTGGGTTTGGCAATCAGCCCCAGCATTTT.

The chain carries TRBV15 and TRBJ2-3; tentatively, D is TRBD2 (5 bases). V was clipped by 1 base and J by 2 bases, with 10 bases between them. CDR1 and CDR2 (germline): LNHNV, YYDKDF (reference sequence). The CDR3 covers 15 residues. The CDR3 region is CATSRGGVSTDTQYF. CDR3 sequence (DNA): TGTGCCACCAGCAGAGGGGGAGTTTCCACAGATACGCAGTATTTT.

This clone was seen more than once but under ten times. For the CDR3, the DNA is TGTGCCAGCAGCCCTAGCGGCGGGGGGGCGACCTACGAGCAGTACTTC. Protein product: CASSPSGGGATYEQYF. This sequence joins TRBV7-8 and TRBJ2-7; 9 nucleotides agree with TRBD2. V lost 5 bases and J lost 2; bases outside the gene matches: 10. This CDR3 region has 16 residues. Germline CDR1 reads SGHVS; CDR2 reads FQNEAQ. Full variable domain (rest looked up from reference TRBV7-8 and TRBJ2-7): GAGVSQSPRYKVAKRGQDVALRCDPISGHVSLFWYQQALGQGPEFLTYFQNEAQLDKSGLPSDRFFAERPEGSVSTLKIQRTQQEDSAVYLCASSPSGGGATYEQYFGPGTRLTVT.

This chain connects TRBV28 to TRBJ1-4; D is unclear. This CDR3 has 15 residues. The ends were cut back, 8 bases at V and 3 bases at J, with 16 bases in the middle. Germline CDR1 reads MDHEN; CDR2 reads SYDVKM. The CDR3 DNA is TGTGCCAGCGGATCGAACAGCGGGCCTAATGAAAAACTGTTTTTT. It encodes CASGSNSGPNEKLFF. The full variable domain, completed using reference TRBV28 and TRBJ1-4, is DVKVTQSSRYLVKRTGEKVFLECVQDMDHENMFWYRQDPGLGLRLIYFSYDVKMKEKGDIPEGYSVSREKKERFSLILESASTNQTSMYLCASGSNSGPNEKLFFGSGTQLSVL.

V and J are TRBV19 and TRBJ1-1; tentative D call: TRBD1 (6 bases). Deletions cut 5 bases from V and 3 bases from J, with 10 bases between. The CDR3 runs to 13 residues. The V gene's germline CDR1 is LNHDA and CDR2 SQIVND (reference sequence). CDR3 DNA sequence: TGTGCCAGTAGTCCTGGACAGTACACTGAAGCTTTCTTT. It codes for CASSPGQYTEAFF.

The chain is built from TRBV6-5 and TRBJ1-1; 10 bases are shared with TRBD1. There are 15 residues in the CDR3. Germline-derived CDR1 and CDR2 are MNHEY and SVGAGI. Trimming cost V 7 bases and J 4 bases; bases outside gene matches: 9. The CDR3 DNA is TGTGCCAGCATCGCCCGGGACAGGGGTGCCACTGAAGCTTTCTTT. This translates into CASIARDRGATEAFF.

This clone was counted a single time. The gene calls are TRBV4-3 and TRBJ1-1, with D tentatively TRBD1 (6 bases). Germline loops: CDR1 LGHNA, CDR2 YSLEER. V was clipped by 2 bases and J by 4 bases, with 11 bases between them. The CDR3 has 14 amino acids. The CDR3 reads CASSQTGLGTEAFF. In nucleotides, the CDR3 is TGCGCCAGCAGCCAAACAGGGTTGGGCACTGAAGCTTTCTTT.

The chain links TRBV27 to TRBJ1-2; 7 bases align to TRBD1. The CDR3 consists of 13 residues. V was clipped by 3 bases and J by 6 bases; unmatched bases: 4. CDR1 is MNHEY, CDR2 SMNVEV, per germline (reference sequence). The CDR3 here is CASSFPTGNGYTF. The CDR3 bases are TGTGCCAGCAGTTTCCCGACAGGGAATGGCTACACCTTC.

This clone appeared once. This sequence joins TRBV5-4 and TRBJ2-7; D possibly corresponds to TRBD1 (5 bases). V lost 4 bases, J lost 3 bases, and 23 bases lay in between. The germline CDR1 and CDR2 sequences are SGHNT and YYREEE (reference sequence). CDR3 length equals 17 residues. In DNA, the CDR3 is TGTGCCAGCAGCCATTACGACAGAGAGTCCTCGATCTACGAGCAGTACTTC. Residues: CASSHYDRESSIYEQYF.

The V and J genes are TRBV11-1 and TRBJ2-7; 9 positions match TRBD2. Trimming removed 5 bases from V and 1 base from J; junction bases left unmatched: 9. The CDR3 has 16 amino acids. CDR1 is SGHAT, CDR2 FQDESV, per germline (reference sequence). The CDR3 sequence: CASSHPGAGGSYEQYF. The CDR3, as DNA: TGTGCCAGCAGCCACCCTGGCGCGGGAGGGTCCTACGAGCAGTACTTC.

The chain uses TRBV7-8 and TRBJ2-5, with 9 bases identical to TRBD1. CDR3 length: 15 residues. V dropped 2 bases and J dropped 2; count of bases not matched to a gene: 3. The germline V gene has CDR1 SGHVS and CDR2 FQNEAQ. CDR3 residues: CASSLTGGLQETQYF. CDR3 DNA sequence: TGTGCCAGCAGCTTAACAGGGGGCCTACAAGAGACCCAGTACTTC.

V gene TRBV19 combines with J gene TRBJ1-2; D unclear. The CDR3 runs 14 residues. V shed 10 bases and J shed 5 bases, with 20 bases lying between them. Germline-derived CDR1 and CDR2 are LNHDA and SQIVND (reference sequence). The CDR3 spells CAKAPGIGFYGYTF. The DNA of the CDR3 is TGTGCCAAAGCCCCGGGGATTGGCTTTTATGGCTACACCTTC.